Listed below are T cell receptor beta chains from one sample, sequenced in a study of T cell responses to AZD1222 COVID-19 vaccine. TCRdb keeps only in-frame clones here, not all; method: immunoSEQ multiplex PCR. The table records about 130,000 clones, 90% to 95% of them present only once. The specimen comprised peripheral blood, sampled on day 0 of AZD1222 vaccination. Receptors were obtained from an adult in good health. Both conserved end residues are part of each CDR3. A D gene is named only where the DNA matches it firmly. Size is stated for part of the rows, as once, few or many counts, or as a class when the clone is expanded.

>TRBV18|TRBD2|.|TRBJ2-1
TGTGCCAGCTCACCACCTAGCGGGAGAGGGAATGAGCAGTTCTTC
CASSPPSGRGNEQFF
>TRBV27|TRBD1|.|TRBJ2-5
TGTGCCAGCAGTTTGACAGGGTACCAAGAGACCCAGTACTTC
CASSLTGYQETQYF
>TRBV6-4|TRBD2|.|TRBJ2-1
TGTGCCAGCAGTGAAACTAGCGGGGCTTCGCATGAGCAGTTCTTC
CASSETSGASHEQFF
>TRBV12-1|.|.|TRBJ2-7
TGTGCCAGCAGCCCCCCGGGACAGGGATACTACGAGCAGTACTTC
CASSPPGQGYYEQYF
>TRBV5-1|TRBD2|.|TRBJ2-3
TGCGCCAGCAGACTAGCGGGACTCACAGATACGCAGTATTTT
CASRLAGLTDTQYF
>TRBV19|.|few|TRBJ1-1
TGTGCCAGTAGTATTTACGCACCTCCGAGGGCTGAAGCTTTCTTT
CASSIYAPPRAEAFF
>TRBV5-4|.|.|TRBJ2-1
TGTGCCAGCAGCTTGGGGGGTGCTAGCTCCTACAATGAGCAGTTCTTC
CASSLGGASSYNEQFF
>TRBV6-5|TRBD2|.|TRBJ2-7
TGTGCCAGCAGGGGGGGACTAGCGTTCTACGAGCAGTACTTC
CASRGGLAFYEQYF
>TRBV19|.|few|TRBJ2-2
TGTGCCAGTTCAGGGGCGTACACCGGGGAGCTGTTTTTT
CASSGAYTGELFF
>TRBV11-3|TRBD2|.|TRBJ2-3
TGTGCCAGCGGCGGGAGCCCCACAGATACGCAGTATTTT
CASGGSPTDTQYF
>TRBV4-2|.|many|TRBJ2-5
TGTGCCAGCAGCCAAGCCTCTGGGCCCCAAGAGACCCAGTACTTC
CASSQASGPQETQYF
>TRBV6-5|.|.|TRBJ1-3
TGTGCCAGCAGTTCCACAGGGTACTCTGGAAACACCATATATTTT
CASSSTGYSGNTIYF
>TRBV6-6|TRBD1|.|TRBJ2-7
TGTGCCAGCAGTCGAAACCGGGACAGGGGGCGATACAGCTCCTACGAGCAGTACTTC
CASSRNRDRGRYSSYEQYF
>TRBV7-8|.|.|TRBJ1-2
TGTGCCAGCAGCTCCCCAGGGGACTATGGCTACACCTTC
CASSSPGDYGYTF
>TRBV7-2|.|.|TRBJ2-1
TGTGCCAGCAGCCCCCGCCGGAGCTCCTACAATGAGCAGTTCTTC
CASSPRRSSYNEQFF
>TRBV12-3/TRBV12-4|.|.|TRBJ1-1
TGTGCCAGCCAGACAGGTTTCACTGAAGCTTTCTTT
CASQTGFTEAFF
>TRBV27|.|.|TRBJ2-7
TGTGCCAGCAGTTTAGGTGGGAGGATGTCCTACGAGCAGTACTTC
CASSLGGRMSYEQYF
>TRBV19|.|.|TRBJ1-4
TGTGCCAGTAGTATAGCCCTGGGAGGGGCGGAGGAAAAACTGTTTTTT
CASSIALGGAEEKLFF
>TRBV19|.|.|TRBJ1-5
TGTGCCAGTACCCTTCATCTGGGGGACGTTCATAGCAATCAGCCCCAGCATTTT
CASTLHLGDVHSNQPQHF
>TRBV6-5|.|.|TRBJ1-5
TGTGCCAGCAGTTACTCGAGTTCCGATCAGCCCCAGCATTTT
CASSYSSSDQPQHF
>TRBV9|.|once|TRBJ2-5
TGTGCCAGCAGCGTACGGGACACTCAAGAGACCCAGTACTTC
CASSVRDTQETQYF
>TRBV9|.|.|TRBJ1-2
TGTGCCAGCAGCGGGGCCGACCGGAACTATGGCTACACCTTC
CASSGADRNYGYTF
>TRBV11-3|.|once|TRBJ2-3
TGTGCCAGCAGCTTAGTCGGCGTTCAAGATACGCAGTATTTT
CASSLVGVQDTQYF
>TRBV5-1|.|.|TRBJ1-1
TGCGCCAGCACCCCAAGGGGCGGGAACACTGAAGCTTTCTTT
CASTPRGGNTEAFF
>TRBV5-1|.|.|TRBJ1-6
TGCGCCAGCAGCTTGACAGGACGTTCCTATAATTCACCCCTCCACTTT
CASSLTGRSYNSPLHF
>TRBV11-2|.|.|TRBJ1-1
TGTGCCAGCAGCTTAGATCAAGGCAGATTGAACACTGAAGCTTTCTTT
CASSLDQGRLNTEAFF
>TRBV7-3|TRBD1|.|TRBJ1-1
TGTGCCAGCAGCTCGACAGGGGGCGCGAGAGCTTTCTTT
CASSSTGGARAFF
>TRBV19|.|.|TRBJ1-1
TGTGCCAGTAGTCTGGAATGGGTCTCTGAAGCTTTCTTT
CASSLEWVSEAFF
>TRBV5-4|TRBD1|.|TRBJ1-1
TGTGCCAGCAGCTTGGGACAGGGGGCGGCTTTCTTT
CASSLGQGAAFF
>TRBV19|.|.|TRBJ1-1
TGTGCCAGTAGTATGGGGGGCACTGAAGCTTTCTTT
CASSMGGTEAFF
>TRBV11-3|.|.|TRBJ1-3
TGTGCCAGCAGCGAGTCCTTCGGAAACACCATATATTTT
CASSESFGNTIYF
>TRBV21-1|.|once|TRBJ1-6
TGTGCCCACTACCAGGGGATCGCATCACCCCTCCACTTT
CAHYQGIASPLHF
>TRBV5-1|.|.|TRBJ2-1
TGCGCCAGCAGCTTGTCCGGCCACACTTACAATGAGCAGTTCTTC
CASSLSGHTYNEQFF
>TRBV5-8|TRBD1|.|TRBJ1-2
TGTGCCAGCAGCTTGTGGACAGGGGGCCTCTATGGCTACACCTTC
CASSLWTGGLYGYTF
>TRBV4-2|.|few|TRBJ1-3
TGTGCCAGCAGCCAAGATAAGGCCGGCTCTGGAAACACCATATATTTT
CASSQDKAGSGNTIYF
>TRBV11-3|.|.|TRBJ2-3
TGTGCCAGCAGCGAAAACAGGGACCGGGATACGCAGTATTTT
CASSENRDRDTQYF
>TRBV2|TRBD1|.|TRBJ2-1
TGTGCCAGCAGTGACACTGGACAGGGGCCCTATGGGGAGCAGTTCTTC
CASSDTGQGPYGEQFF
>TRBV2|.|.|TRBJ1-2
TGTGCCAGCAGTGAAATCGGTGGAGGGGACAACTATGGCTACACCTTC
CASSEIGGGDNYGYTF